This record concerns one TCR beta chain sequence. CDR1 is SGDLS and CDR2 is YYNGEE in the germline V gene. This CDR3 comprises 14 residues. V lost 6 bases and J 1 base, leaving 13 bases between the germline ends. The data were taken from a study of blood T cell repertoires in COVID-19. Clones were read by immunoSEQ multiplex PCR, and TCRdb kept only the in-frame ones, dropping some. The sample has 55,000 to 80,000 clones, approximately 90% seen once. The origin of this receptor is a human donor in a cohort sampled during active COVID-19. Specimen: peripheral blood. The chain has TRBV9 and TRBJ2-5, with D perhaps TRBD2 (7 bases). The DNA of the CDR3 is TGTGCCAGCAACGGGGGGCCAGCCCAAGAGACCCAGTACTTC. Translated: CASNGGPAQETQYF. Together with reference TRBV9 and TRBJ2-5, the CDR3 gives the full variable domain: DSGVTQTPKHLITATGQRVTLRCSPRSGDLSVYWYQQSLDQGLQFLIQYYNGEERAKGNILERFSAQQFPDLHSELNLSSLELGDSALYFCASNGGPAQETQYFGPGTRLLVL.